The 6 T cell receptor beta chains given below trace back to one sample, sequenced in a study of blood T cell repertoires in COVID-19. Generated by immunoSEQ multiplex PCR, the TCRdb table keeps only in-frame clones and is missing some. This table holds some 48,000 clones, 90% found once. The sequenced sample consisted of peripheral blood. These receptors originate from a man between 65 and 85 years old with active COVID-19.

This clone showed up just once. This chain links TRBV6-6 with TRBJ2-7; maybe TRBD2 (5 bases). Germline V gene sequence: CDR1 MNHNY, CDR2 SVGAGI (reference sequence). The V gene lost 7 bases and the J gene lost 5 bases, with 15 bases spanning the gap. The CDR3 is 13 amino acids. Here the CDR3 DNA reads TGTGCCAGCACTATAATTGGGAGTCACGAGCAGTACTTC. Protein: CASTIIGSHEQYF.

The chain couples TRBV6-2 or TRBV6-3 to TRBJ2-3, with 11 positions matching TRBD1. Per the germline V gene, CDR1 is MNHEY and CDR2 is SVGEGT. The CDR3 runs to 19 residues. V was pared by 5 bases and J by 0 bases, with 13 bases of the junction left unmatched. CDR3 region: CASSPGQGAKERSTDTQYF. CDR3 DNA sequence: TGTGCCAGCAGTCCCGGACAGGGGGCAAAGGAAAGAAGCACAGATACGCAGTATTTT.

CDR3 loop: CASSFGTGVNEQYF. Written as DNA, the CDR3 is TGTGCCAGCAGCTTCGGGACAGGGGTCAACGAGCAGTACTTC. The chain employs TRBV11-2 and TRBJ2-7; TRBD1 matches at 10 bases. Trimming at V came to 3 bases and at J to 5 bases, leaving 4 bases not matched to a gene. This CDR3 spans 14 amino acids. Germline CDR1 is SGHAT and CDR2 is FQNNGV.

The rearrangement joins TRBV5-8 to TRBJ1-5; possibly TRBD1 for D (6 bases). Germline CDR1 is SGHTS and CDR2 is YDEGEE. The CDR3 consists of 15 residues. V lost 1 base and J lost 1, with 9 bases in between. The CDR3: CASSLTGLSNQPQHF. Here the CDR3 DNA reads TGTGCCAGCAGCTTGACAGGGCTGAGCAATCAGCCCCAGCATTTT.

The rearrangement joins TRBV6-2 or TRBV6-3 to TRBJ2-7; 9 nucleotides agree with TRBD2. The CDR3 runs 17 residues. Germline assignment: CDR1 MNHEY and CDR2 SVGEGT. Trimming cost V 0 bases and J 4 bases; bases outside gene matches: 10. CDR3 DNA sequence: TGTGCCAGCAGTTACTCTTTTTCCGGACTAGCGCATTACGAGCAGTACTTC. Its translation: CASSYSFSGLAHYEQYF.

The gene calls are TRBV11-3 and TRBJ2-3; 10 bases map to TRBD1. Losses at the gene ends were 4 bases for V and 3 bases for J; bases not matched to a gene: 4. The V gene's germline CDR1 is SGHNT and CDR2 YENEEA. The CDR3 contains 15 residues. The CDR3 loop reads CASSWGDRGTDTQYF. The CDR3 DNA is TGTGCCAGCAGCTGGGGGGACAGGGGAACAGATACGCAGTATTTT.